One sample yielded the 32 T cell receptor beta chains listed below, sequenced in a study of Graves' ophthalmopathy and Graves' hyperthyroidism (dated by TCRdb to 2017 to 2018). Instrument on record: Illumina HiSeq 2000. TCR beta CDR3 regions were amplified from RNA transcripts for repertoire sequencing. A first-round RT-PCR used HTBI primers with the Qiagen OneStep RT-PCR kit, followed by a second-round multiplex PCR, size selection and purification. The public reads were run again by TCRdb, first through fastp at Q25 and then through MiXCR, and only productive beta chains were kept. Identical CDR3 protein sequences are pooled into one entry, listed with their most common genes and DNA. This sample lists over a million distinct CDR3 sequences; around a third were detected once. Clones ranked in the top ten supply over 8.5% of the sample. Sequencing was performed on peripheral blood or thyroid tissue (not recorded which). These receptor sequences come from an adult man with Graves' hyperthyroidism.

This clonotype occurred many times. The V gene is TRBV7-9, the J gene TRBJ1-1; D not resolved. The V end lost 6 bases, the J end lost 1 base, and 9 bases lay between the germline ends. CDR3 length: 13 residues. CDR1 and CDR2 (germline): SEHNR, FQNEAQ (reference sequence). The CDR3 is CASSYDPNTEAFF. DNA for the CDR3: TGTGCCAGCAGTTATGACCCGAACACTGAAGCTTTCTTT.

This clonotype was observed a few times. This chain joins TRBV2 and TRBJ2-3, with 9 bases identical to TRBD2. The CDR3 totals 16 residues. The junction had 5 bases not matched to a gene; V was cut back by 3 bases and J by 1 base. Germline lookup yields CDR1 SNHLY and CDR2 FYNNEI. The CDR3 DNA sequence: TGTGCCAGCAGTGACCCTAGCGGGATGGGCACAGATACGCAGTATTTT. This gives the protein CASSDPSGMGTDTQYF.

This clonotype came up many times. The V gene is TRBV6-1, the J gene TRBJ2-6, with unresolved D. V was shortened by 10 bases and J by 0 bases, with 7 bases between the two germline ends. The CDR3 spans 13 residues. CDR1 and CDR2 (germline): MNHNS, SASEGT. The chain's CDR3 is CAILSSGANVLTF. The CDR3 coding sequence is TGTGCCATCCTGAGCTCTGGGGCCAACGTCCTGACTTTC.

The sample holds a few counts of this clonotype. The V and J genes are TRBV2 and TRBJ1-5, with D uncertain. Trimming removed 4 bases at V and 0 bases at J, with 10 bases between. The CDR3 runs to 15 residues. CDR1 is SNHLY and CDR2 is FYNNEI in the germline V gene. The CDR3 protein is CASSGEAYSNQPQHF. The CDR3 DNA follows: TGTGCCAGCAGTGGCGAGGCTTATAGCAATCAGCCCCAGCATTTT.

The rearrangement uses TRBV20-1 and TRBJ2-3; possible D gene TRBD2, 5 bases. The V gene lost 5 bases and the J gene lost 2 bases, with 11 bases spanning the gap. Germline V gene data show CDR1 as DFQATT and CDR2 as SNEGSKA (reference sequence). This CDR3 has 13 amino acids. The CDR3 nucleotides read TGCAGTGCTCCTAGCTTTGTCACAGATACGCAGTATTTT. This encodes CSAPSFVTDTQYF.

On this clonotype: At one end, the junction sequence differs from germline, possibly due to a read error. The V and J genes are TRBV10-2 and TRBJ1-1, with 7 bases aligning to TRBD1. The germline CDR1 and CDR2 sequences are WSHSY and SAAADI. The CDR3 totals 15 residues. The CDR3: CASSYSDRDSLEAFF. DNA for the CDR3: TGTGCCAGCAGTTACTCCGACAGGGATTCTTTGGAAGCTTTCTTT.

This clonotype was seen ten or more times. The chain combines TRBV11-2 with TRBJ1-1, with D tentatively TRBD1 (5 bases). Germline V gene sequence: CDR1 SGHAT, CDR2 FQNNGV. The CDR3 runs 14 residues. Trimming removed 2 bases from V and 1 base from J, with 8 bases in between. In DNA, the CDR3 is TGTGCCAGCAGCTTAATGACAGAGAACACTGAAGCTTTCTTT. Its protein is CASSLMTENTEAFF.

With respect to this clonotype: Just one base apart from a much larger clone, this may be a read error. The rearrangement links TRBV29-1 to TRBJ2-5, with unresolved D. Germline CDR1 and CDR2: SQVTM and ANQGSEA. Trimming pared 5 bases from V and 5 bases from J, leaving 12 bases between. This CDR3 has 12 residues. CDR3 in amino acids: CSVRPIMETQYF. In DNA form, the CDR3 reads TGCAGCGTTCGCCCAATCATGGAGACCCAGTACTTC.

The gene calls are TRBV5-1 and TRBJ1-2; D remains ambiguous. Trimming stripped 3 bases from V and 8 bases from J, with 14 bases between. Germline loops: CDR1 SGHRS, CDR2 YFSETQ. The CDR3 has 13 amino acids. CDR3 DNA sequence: TGCGCCAGCAGCTGTAGGTCCGCGCCAGGCTACACCTTC. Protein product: CASSCRSAPGYTF.

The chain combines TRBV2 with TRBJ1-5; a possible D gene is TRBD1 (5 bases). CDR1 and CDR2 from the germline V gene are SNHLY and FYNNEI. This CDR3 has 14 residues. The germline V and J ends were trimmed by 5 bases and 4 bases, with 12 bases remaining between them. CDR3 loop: CASSLGARNQPQHF. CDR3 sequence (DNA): TGTGCCAGCAGTTTAGGGGCTCGAAATCAGCCCCAGCATTTT. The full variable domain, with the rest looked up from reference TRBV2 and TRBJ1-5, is EPEVTQTPSHQVTQMGQEVILRCVPISNHLYFYWYRQILGQKVEFLVSFYNNEISEKSEIFDDQFSVERPDGSNFTLKIRSTKLEDSAMYFCASSLGARNQPQHFGDGTRLSIL.

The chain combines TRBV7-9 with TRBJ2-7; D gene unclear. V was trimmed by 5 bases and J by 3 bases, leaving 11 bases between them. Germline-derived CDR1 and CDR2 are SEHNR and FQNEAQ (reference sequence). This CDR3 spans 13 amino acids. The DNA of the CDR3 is TGTGCCAGCAGCCCCTATTCGGGCTACGAGCAGTACTTC. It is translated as CASSPYSGYEQYF.

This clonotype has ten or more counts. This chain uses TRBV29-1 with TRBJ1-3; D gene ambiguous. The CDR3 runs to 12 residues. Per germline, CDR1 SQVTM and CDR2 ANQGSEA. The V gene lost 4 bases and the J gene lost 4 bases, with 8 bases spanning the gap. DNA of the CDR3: TGCAGCGTTGTGAGTTACGGAAACACCATATATTTT. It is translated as CSVVSYGNTIYF.

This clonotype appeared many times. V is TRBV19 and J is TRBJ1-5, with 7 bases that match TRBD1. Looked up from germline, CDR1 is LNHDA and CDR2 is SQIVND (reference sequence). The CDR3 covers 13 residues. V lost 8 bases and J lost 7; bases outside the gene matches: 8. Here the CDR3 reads CASEDRSRQPQHF. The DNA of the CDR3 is TGTGCCAGTGAGGACAGGTCGAGGCAGCCCCAGCATTTT. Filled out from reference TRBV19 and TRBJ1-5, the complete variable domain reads DGGITQSPKYLFRKEGQNVTLSCEQNLNHDAMYWYRQDPGQGLRLIYYSQIVNDFQKGDIAEGYSVSREKKESFPLTVTSAQKNPTAFYLCASEDRSRQPQHFGDGTRLSIL.

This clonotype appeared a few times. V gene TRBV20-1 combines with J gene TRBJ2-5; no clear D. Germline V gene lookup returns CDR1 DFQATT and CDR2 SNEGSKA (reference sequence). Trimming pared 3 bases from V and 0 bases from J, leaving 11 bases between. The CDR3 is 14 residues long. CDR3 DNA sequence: TGCAGTGCTAGGTTGGCGGCAAACCAAGAGACCCAGTACTTC. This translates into CSARLAANQETQYF.

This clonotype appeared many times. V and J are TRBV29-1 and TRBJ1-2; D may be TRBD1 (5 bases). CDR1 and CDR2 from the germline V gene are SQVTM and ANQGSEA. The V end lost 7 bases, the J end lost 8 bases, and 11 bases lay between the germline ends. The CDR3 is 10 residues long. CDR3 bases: TGCAGCGCGCGAGGGGAAGGCTACACCTTC. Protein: CSARGEGYTF. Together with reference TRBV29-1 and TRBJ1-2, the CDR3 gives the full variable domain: SAVISQKPSRDICQRGTSLTIQCQVDSQVTMMFWYRQQPGQSLTLIATANQGSEATYESGFVIDKFPISRPNLTFSTLTVSNMSPEDSSIYLCSARGEGYTFGSGTRLTVV.

CDR3 coding DNA: TGTGCCATCAGTGAGTCTGCAGGGACAGATGATAGCAATCAGCCCCAGCATTTT. It is translated as CAISESAGTDDSNQPQHF. The chain carries TRBV10-3 and TRBJ1-5; TRBD1 matches 7 bases. V trimming: 0 bases; J trimming: 0 bases; junction bases outside the gene matches: 8. Germline CDR1 reads ENHRY; CDR2 reads SYGVKD. The CDR3 is made up of 18 amino acids.

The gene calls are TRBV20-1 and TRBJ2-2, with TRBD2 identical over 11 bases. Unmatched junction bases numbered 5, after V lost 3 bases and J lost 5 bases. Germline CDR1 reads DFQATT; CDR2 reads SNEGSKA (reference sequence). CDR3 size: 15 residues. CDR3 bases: TGCAGTGCTAGTCGGCTAGCGGGGGGTACCGGGGAGCTGTTTTTT. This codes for CSASRLAGGTGELFF.

In DNA form, the CDR3 reads TGCAGCTTCAGGGGGCTCACAGAGACCCAGTACTTC. Translated: CSFRGLTETQYF. The J gene is TRBJ2-5, the V gene TRBV29-1; 8 bases line up with TRBD1. Unmatched junction bases numbered 6, after V lost 8 bases and J lost 4 bases. There are 12 residues in the CDR3. Germline CDR1 and CDR2: SQVTM and ANQGSEA.

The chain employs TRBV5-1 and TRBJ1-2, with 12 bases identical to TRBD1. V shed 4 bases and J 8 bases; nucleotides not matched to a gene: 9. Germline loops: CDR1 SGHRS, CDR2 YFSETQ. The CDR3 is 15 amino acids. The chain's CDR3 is CASSSSGTGGAGYTF. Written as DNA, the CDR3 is TGCGCCAGCAGCAGTTCCGGGACAGGGGGCGCGGGCTACACCTTC. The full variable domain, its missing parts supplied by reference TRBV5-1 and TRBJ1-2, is KAGVTQTPRYLIKTRGQQVTLSCSPISGHRSVSWYQQTPGQGLQFLFEYFSETQRNKGNFPGRFSGRQFSNSRSEMNVSTLELGDSALYLCASSSSGTGGAGYTFGSGTRLTVV.

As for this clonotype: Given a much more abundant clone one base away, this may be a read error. The DNA for the CDR3 is TGCAGTGCTGTGAGCAGGAGGCCTCAGCCCCAGCATTTT. Amino acid sequence: CSAVSRRPQPQHF. This rearrangement joins TRBV20-1 to TRBJ1-5; no definite D call. CDR3 size: 13 residues. CDR1 and CDR2 from the germline V gene are DFQATT and SNEGSKA (reference sequence). V lost 5 bases and J 6 bases, leaving 14 bases between the germline ends.

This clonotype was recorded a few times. The CDR3 sequence is CASSYEAGTFQPQHF. CDR3 nucleotide sequence: TGTGCCAGCAGTTACGAGGCAGGGACGTTTCAGCCCCAGCATTTT. This chain links TRBV6-6 with TRBJ1-5; weak D call: TRBD1 (5 bases). V was trimmed by 2 bases and J by 6 bases, leaving 14 bases between them. Germline V gene data show CDR1 as MNHNY and CDR2 as SVGAGI (reference sequence). There are 15 residues in the CDR3.

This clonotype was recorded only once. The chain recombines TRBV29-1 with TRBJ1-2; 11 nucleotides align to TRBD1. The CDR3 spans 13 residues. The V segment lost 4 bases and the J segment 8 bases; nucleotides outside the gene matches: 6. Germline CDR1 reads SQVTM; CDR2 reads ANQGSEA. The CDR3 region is CSVAGQGAGGYTF. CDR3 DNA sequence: TGCAGCGTTGCAGGACAGGGGGCCGGGGGCTACACCTTC.

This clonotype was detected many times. The CDR3 DNA reads TGCAGTGCTAGAAACGTCGCTTCCTACGAGCAGTACTTC. Translated: CSARNVASYEQYF. V gene TRBV20-1 combines with J gene TRBJ2-7; D remains unclear. Germline lookup yields CDR1 DFQATT and CDR2 SNEGSKA (reference sequence). V dropped 2 bases and J dropped 1 base, with 9 bases sitting between them. CDR3 length: 13 residues.

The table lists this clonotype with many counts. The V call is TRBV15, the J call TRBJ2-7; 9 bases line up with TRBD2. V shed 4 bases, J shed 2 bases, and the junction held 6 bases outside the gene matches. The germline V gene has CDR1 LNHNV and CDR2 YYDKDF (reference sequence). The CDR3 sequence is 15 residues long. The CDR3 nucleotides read TGTGCCACCAGCAACCGACTAGCGGTGGCCTACGAGCAGTACTTC. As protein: CATSNRLAVAYEQYF.

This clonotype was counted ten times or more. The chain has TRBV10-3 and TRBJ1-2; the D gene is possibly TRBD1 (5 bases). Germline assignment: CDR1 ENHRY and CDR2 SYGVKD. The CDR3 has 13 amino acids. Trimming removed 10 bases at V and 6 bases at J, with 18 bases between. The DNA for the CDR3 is TGTGCCAGTTACTCCGGGACGGGGAATGGCTACACCTTC. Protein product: CASYSGTGNGYTF.

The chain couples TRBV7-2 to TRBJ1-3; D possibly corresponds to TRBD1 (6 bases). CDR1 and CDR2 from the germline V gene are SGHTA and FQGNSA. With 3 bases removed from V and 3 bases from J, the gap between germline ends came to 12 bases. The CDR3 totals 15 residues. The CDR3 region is CASSFVGAFGNTIYF. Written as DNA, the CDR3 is TGTGCCAGCAGCTTTGTGGGGGCGTTTGGAAACACCATATATTTT.

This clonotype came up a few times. CDR3 DNA: TGTGCCAGCAGCTTAGGGGGACAACCAGTTGGGGAGACCCAGTACTTC. Protein sequence: CASSLGGQPVGETQYF. V usage is TRBV7-8 and J usage is TRBJ2-5; possibly TRBD1 for D (6 bases). The CDR3 extends over 16 amino acids. The V and J ends lost 1 base and 5 bases respectively, with 17 bases between them. Germline CDR1 SGHVS, CDR2 FQNEAQ.

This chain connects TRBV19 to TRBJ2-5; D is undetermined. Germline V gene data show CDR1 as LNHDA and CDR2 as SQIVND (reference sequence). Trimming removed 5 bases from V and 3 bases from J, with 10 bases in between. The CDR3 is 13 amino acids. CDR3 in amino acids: CASSHDPEETQYF. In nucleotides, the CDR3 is TGTGCCAGTAGTCACGACCCGGAAGAGACCCAGTACTTC.

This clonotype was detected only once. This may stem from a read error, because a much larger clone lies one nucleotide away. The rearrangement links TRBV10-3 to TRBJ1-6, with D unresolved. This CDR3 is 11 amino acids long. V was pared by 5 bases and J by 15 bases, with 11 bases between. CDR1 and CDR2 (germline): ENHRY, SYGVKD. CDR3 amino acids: CAISYSGNLHF. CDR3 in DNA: TGTGCCATCAGTTACTCCGGGAACCTCCACTTT.

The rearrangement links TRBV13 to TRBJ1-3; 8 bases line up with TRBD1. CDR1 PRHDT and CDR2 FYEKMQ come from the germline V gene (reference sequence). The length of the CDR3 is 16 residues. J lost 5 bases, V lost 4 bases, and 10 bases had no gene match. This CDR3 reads CASSYRSGQGRNTIYF. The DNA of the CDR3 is TGTGCCAGCAGCTACCGCTCTGGACAGGGACGAAACACCATATATTTT.

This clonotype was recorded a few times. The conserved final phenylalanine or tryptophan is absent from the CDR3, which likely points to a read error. The CDR3 loop is CATSPDRPYEQYL. The CDR3, as DNA: TGTGCCACCAGTCCTGACAGGCCCTACGAGCAGTACTTG. The chain recombines TRBV15 with TRBJ2-7; D is possibly TRBD1 (6 bases). The CDR3 runs 13 residues. Trimming cost V 6 bases and J 2 bases, with 11 bases left between them. The germline V gene has CDR1 LNHNV and CDR2 YYDKDF (reference sequence).

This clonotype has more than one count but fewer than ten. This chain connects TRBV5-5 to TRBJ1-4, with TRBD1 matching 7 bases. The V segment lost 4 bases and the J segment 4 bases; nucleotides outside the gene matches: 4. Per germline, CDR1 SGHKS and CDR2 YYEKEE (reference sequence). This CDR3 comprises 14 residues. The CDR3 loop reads CASSETGFNEKLFF. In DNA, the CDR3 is TGTGCCAGCAGCGAGACAGGGTTTAATGAAAAACTGTTTTTT. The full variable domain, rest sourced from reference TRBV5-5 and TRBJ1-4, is DAGVTQSPTHLIKTRGQQVTLRCSPISGHKSVSWYQQVLGQGPQFIFQYYEKEERGRGNFPDRFSARQFPNYSSELNVNALLLGDSALYLCASSETGFNEKLFFGSGTQLSVL.